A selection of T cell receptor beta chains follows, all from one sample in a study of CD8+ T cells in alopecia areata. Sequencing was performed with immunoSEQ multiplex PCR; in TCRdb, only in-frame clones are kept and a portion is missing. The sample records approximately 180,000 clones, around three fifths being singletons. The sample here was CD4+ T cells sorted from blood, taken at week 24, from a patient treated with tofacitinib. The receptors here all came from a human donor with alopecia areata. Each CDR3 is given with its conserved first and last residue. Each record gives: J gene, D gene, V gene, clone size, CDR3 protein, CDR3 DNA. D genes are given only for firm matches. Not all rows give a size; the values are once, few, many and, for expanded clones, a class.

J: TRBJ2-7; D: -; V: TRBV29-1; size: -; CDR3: CSVAFFRANYEQYF; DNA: TGCAGCGTTGCCTTTTTCAGGGCTAACTACGAGCAGTACTTC
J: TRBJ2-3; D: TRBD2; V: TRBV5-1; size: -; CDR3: CASSLLAGGSNTQYF; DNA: TGCGCCAGCAGCCTGCTAGCGGGGGGTTCTAATACGCAGTATTTT
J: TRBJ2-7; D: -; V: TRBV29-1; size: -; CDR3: CSVVGSSYEQYF; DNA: TGCAGCGTTGTGGGGAGCTCCTACGAGCAGTACTTC
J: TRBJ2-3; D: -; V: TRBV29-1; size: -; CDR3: CSVGGRNTDTQYF; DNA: TGCAGCGTCGGGGGACGGAACACAGATACGCAGTATTTT
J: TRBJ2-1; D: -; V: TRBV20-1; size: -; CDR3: CSARNHNEQFF; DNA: TGCAGTGCTAGAAACCACAATGAGCAGTTCTTC
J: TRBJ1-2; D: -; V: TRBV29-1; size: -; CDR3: CSVGTTQIDYGYTF; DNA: TGCAGCGTTGGGACCACTCAAATCGACTATGGCTACACCTTC
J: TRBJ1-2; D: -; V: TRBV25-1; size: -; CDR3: CASSAGSDDYGYTF; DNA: TGTGCCAGCAGCGCAGGGTCGGACGACTATGGCTACACCTTC
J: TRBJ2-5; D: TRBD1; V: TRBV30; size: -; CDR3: CAWSEGDRVVSETQYF; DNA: TGTGCCTGGAGCGAAGGGGACAGGGTGGTGAGCGAGACCCAGTACTTC
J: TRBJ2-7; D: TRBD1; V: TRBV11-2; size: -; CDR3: CASTWTGEGPYEQYF; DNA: TGTGCCAGCACCTGGACAGGGGAGGGTCCCTACGAGCAGTACTTC
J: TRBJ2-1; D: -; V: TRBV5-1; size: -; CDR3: CASSLASRQGMGEQFF; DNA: TGCGCCAGCAGCTTGGCCAGCAGGCAAGGTATGGGTGAGCAGTTCTTC
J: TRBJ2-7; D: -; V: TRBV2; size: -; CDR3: CASSEGTHPYEQYF; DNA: TGTGCCAGCAGTGAGGGGACACATCCATACGAGCAGTACTTC
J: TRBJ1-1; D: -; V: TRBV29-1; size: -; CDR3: CSVATGMNTEAFF; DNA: TGCAGCGTTGCCACAGGGATGAACACTGAAGCTTTCTTT
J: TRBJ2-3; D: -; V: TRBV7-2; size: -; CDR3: CASSRRAPSTPTDTQYF; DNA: TGTGCCAGCAGCCGTAGAGCGCCTTCCACCCCCACAGATACGCAGTATTTT
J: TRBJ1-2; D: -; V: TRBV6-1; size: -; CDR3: CASSPSAGHYGYTF; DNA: TGTGCCAGCAGTCCGTCAGCAGGACACTATGGCTACACCTTC
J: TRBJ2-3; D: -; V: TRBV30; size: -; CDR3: CAWSPPEDTQYF; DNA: TGTGCCTGGAGTCCACCCGAGGATACGCAGTATTTT
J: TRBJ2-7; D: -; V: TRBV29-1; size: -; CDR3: CSVAVTSYEQYF; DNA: TGCAGCGTTGCCGTAACCTCCTACGAGCAGTACTTC
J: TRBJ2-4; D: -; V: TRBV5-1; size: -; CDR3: CASSLGADVAAKNIQYF; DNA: TGCGCCAGCAGCTTGGGGGCCGACGTAGCAGCCAAAAACATTCAGTACTTC
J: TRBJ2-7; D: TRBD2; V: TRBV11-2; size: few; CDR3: CASSLPLAGDSYEQYF; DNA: TGTGCCAGCAGCTTACCACTAGCGGGGGACTCCTACGAGCAGTACTTC
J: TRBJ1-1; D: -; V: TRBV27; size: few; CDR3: CASSLGQTNTEAFF; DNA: TGTGCCAGCAGTTTAGGGCAGACCAACACTGAAGCTTTCTTT
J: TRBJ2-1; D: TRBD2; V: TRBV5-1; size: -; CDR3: CASSWKQTSSPYNEQFF; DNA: TGCGCCAGCAGCTGGAAACAGACTAGCAGCCCCTACAATGAGCAGTTCTTC
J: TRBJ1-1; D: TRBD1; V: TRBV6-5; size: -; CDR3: CASSWAGQDTEAFF; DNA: TGTGCCAGCAGTTGGGCCGGACAGGACACTGAAGCTTTCTTT